This T cell receptor beta chain was recovered during a study of prognosis after radiotherapy for stage I lung cancer. About the research overall: A biologically effective dose of at least 100 Gy came via 3-5 SBRT fractions.

Study-wide results and caveats: TRBV and TRBJ gene usage reportedly differed between patients with and without metastases.

This clonotype is termed medium-sized. The target antigen is unknown. V shed 7 bases and J 9 bases; nucleotides not matched to a gene: 7. This CDR3 is built from 14 residues. Germline loops: CDR1 MNHNS, CDR2 SASEGT. Genomic DNA provided the template from which TCR beta CDR3 was amplified by two-round multiplex PCR. Individual primers that were specific to each TRBV and TRBJ gene served in first-round PCR. TCRdb redid the calling of the multiplex PCR reads with MiXCR, one entry per CDR3 protein. Among 12,000 or so distinct CDR3 sequences listed, around 40% were seen once. The chain couples TRBV6-1 to TRBJ1-6; 9 nucleotides align to TRBD1. The sequencing here drew on PBMCs, taken before or after stereotactic body radiation therapy (not recorded which). The TCR sequence derives from a donor at least 50 years old with non-small cell lung cancer. The CDR3 DNA reads TGTGCCAGCACCCCGGGACAGGGAGGTTCACCCCTCCACTTT. Residues: CASTPGQGGSPLHF.